The clone carrying this T cell receptor beta chain was found a few times. Its antigen remains unidentified. With a J-beta primer mix and a sample-barcoded 5' primer, a second PCR ran about 7 to 11 cycles. TCRdb re-called the 5' RACE reads with MiXCR, one entry per CDR3 protein. The sample yields approximately 900,000 distinct CDR3 sequences, about 28% seen once. This CDR3 comprises 15 residues. With V trimmed by 6 bases and J by 3 bases, 10 bases remained unmatched. The germline V gene encodes CDR1 MDHEN and CDR2 SYDVKM. The record originates from a study of blood T cells in healthy people across ages. Overall study: About one barcoded beta molecule per two T cells was captured by template switching.

Study-level points and caveats: Long-lived donors exceeded aged donors in naive CD4+ cells and diversity.

These data also formed part of another study, on T cells of mothers and their children. As that report states: The whole RNA yield was converted to cDNA, approximately 1.6 ug per 15 ul. Slightly higher but non-significant overlap marked related mother-child pairs versus unrelated pairs.

The TCR comes from a middle-aged woman in good health. The sample comprised blood. The chain is built from TRBV28 and TRBJ2-7; 8 bases are a match to TRBD1. CDR3 DNA: TGTGCCAGCAGACCTGGCCCGGGACAGGACTACGAGCAGTACTTC. Amino acid sequence: CASRPGPGQDYEQYF.